The sequence of this T cell receptor (beta chain) was determined in a study of ipilimumab plus nivolumab after autologous stem cell transplantation (dated by TCRdb to the early 2020s). Background for the entire study: The median number of doses that trial patients received was about five for ipilimumab and roughly 8 for nivolumab. Thirty-five patients made up the trial's intent-to-treat population. Patients in the trial were undergoing autologous transplant and had high-risk diffuse large B cell lymphoma, mature T cell lymphoma, or multiple myeloma. The myeloma cohort included high-risk transplant-naive patients and patients relapsing within 3 years of a first autologous transplant. Beyond this particular receptor, the publication reports: The authors stated that profiles of the T cell receptor repertoire, regulatory T cell phenotype and gut microbiota provided a biologic rationale for studying this approach further. Combined checkpoint inhibition as post-transplant consolidation was concluded by the authors to appear tolerable.

Receptor amplification or capture employed the immunoSEQ multiplex PCR assay. TCRdb provides this immuneACCESS table in a form limited to in-frame rearrangements. Some clones are lacking; in checked studies, under half of them reflect an unresolved V gene, and why the rest are absent is not known. For this sample there are 9,000 to 9,500 clones; roughly 71% appear just once. The top ten constitute less than 20% of the sample. As for this clone: There is no known antigen for this receptor. No much larger clonotype is one base removed from it; base qualities were not supplied.

The CDR3 runs 12 amino acids, cysteine and phenylalanine included. Only CDR3 DNA remains: 36 bases, in frame from the first base. V was cut back by 5 bases and J by 5 bases, leaving a gap of 9 bases between them. From the germline V gene, CDR1 is MNHEY and CDR2 is SVGAGI. Starting 14 to 28 days after the autologous transplant, patients began checkpoint therapy, which included ipilimumab at 1 mg/kg intravenously on day 1 of selected weeks. Nivolumab was given at 3 mg/kg intravenously on day 1 of weeks 1, 4, 7, 10, and every two weeks through week 26. This Phase Ib clinical trial tested ipilimumab plus nivolumab, a combined checkpoint inhibition, as consolidation after autologous stem cell transplantation.

This TCR was recovered from a female donor with multiple myeloma. The source material was PBMCs, sampled in a trial of ipilimumab plus nivolumab as post-transplant consolidation. This sequence uses TRBV6-5 and TRBJ1-2; the D segment cannot be called with confidence. CDR3 protein: CASSTLGYGYTF. The DNA is as follows: TGTGCCAGCAGTACCCTAGGGTATGGCTACACCTTC.